A single sample gave rise to the 15 T cell receptor beta chains below, sequenced in a study of blood T cells in healthy people across ages. The use of a sample-barcoded 5' primer and a J-beta primer mix characterized a second PCR of 7 to 11 cycles. TCRdb recomputed calls from the 5' RACE reads with MiXCR, one row per CDR3 protein. Of about 620,000 distinct CDR3 sequences listed, under 65% were seen once; the top ten hold 13%. Specimen: blood. Source of these receptors: a woman of 80 years or more in good health.

The J gene is TRBJ2-7, the V gene TRBV12-3 or TRBV12-4, with 9 bases lining up with TRBD2. The CDR3 loop spans 13 amino acids. V lost 5 bases to trimming and J lost 7 bases; unmatched junction nucleotides: 6. CDR3 in amino acids: CASSVGSGGEQYF. The CDR3 DNA reads as TGTGCCAGCAGTGTAGGTAGCGGGGGAGAGCAGTACTTC.

This clonotype was observed at least ten times. The chain has TRBV6-6 and TRBJ1-6, with D tentatively TRBD1 (6 bases). Trimming cost V 0 bases and J 1 base, with 13 bases left between them. CDR3 length equals 18 residues. The germline V gene encodes CDR1 MNHNY and CDR2 SVGAGI (reference sequence). The CDR3 DNA reads TGTGCCAGCAGTTACTCAGGGGGAGGGAAGTCCTATAATTCACCCCTCCACTTT. This sequence encodes CASSYSGGGKSYNSPLHF.

The rearrangement joins TRBV20-1 to TRBJ2-7, with TRBD1 matching 7 bases. In germline, CDR1 is DFQATT, CDR2 SNEGSKA (reference sequence). The CDR3 extends over 17 amino acids. With V trimmed by 1 base and J by 0 bases, 12 bases remained unmatched. In DNA form, the CDR3 reads TGCAGTGCTAGAGGCAACCTACAGGGGCCAAGCTCCTACGAGCAGTACTTC. It translates to CSARGNLQGPSSYEQYF.

A remark on this clonotype: A much more abundant neighbour one base away suggests this may be a read error. The rearrangement joins TRBV2 to TRBJ2-1, with 8 positions matching TRBD1. The CDR3 spans 16 residues. In germline, CDR1 is SNHLY, CDR2 FYNNEI. The CDR3, as DNA: TGTACCAGCAGTCTAAACAGGGGGGTCTATTGGAATGAGCAGTTCTTC. Amino acid sequence: CTSSLNRGVYWNEQFF.

Of note for this clonotype: This may arise from a read error, as a much more abundant clone is one base away. The V and J genes are TRBV20-1 and TRBJ2-3; the match to TRBD2 covers 9 bases. V lost 3 bases, J lost 8 bases, and 15 bases stayed unmatched. The CDR3 is 16 amino acids. Looked up from germline, CDR1 is DFQATT and CDR2 is SNEGSKA (reference sequence). The CDR3 region is CSASPPAGGTSGTQYF. In nucleotides, the CDR3 is TGCAGTGCTAGCCCCCCAGCGGGGGGCACGAGCGGTACGCAGTATTTT.

The chain joins TRBV5-5 to TRBJ2-5; 9 nucleotides line up with TRBD1. Germline trimming cut 4 bases from V and 4 bases from J; bases unmatched to any gene: 8. This CDR3 is built from 15 residues. The germline V gene encodes CDR1 SGHKS and CDR2 YYEKEE (reference sequence). CDR3 loop: CASSRQQGAGETQYF. CDR3 nucleotide sequence: TGTGCCAGCAGCCGCCAACAGGGGGCTGGAGAGACCCAGTACTTC.

V gene TRBV3-1 combines with J gene TRBJ1-5; D is undetermined. Trimming took off 1 base at V and 4 bases at J, with 14 bases between the two ends. This CDR3 contains 16 residues. CDR1 is LGHDT, CDR2 YNNKEL, per germline (reference sequence). CDR3 sequence: CASSQGIPSLNQPQHF. The CDR3 nucleotides are TGTGCCAGCAGCCAAGGAATTCCCTCCTTGAATCAGCCCCAGCATTTT.

Only a few counts were recorded for this clonotype. The V gene is TRBV27, the J gene TRBJ1-5; D remains unclear. The V and J ends lost 5 bases and 5 bases respectively, with 7 bases between them. Germline V gives CDR1 MNHEY, CDR2 SMNVEV (reference sequence). The CDR3 length is 12 residues. In nucleotides, the CDR3 is TGTGCCAGCAGTCACCCCGATCAGCCCCAGCATTTT. As protein: CASSHPDQPQHF.

This clonotype came up once. The V and J genes are TRBV12-3 or TRBV12-4 and TRBJ2-3; D is undetermined. The V end lost 4 bases, the J end lost 9 bases, and 14 bases lay between the germline ends. The CDR3 length is 13 residues. The CDR3 coding sequence is TGTGCCAGCAGTTCCTCTACCGCGTACACGCAGTATTTT. Protein: CASSSSTAYTQYF.

J is TRBJ1-4 and V is TRBV5-1, with TRBD1 matching over 11 bases. Germline trimming cut 2 bases from V and 4 bases from J; bases unmatched to any gene: 4. The V gene's germline CDR1 is SGHRS and CDR2 YFSETQ. The CDR3 length is 16 residues. In DNA, the CDR3 is TGCGCCAGCAGCTTCGGACAGGGGGCGGTTAATGAAAAACTGTTTTTT. It encodes CASSFGQGAVNEKLFF.

The gene calls are TRBV7-9 and TRBJ2-1; 9 bases are a match to TRBD1. CDR3 length: 15 residues. V gave up 5 bases and J gave up 5 bases; unmatched junction bases: 7. Germline values: CDR1 SEHNR, CDR2 FQNEAQ (reference sequence). The chain's CDR3 is CASSQDGTGNNEQFF. The CDR3 DNA sequence: TGTGCCAGCAGCCAGGACGGGACAGGGAACAATGAGCAGTTCTTC. Combining the CDR3 with reference TRBV7-9 and TRBJ2-1 gives the whole variable domain DTGVSQNPRHKITKRGQNVTFRCDPISEHNRLYWYRQTLGQGPEFLTYFQNEAQLEKSRLLSDRFSAERPKGSFSTLEIQRTEQGDSAMYLCASSQDGTGNNEQFFGPGTRLTVL.

This chain links TRBV3-1 with TRBJ2-5; TRBD2 might be the D (5 bases). The CDR3 consists of 14 residues. The germline V gene has CDR1 LGHDT and CDR2 YNNKEL (reference sequence). The V gene lost 2 bases and the J gene lost 2 bases, with 9 bases spanning the gap. CDR3 bases: TGTGCCAGCAGCCAACCCCCGGGACAAGAGACCCAGTACTTC. Residues: CASSQPPGQETQYF.

This clonotype has just a few counts. This chain joins TRBV20-1 and TRBJ1-4; D is unresolved. The V gene lost 1 base and the J gene lost 8 bases, with 8 bases spanning the gap. This CDR3 contains 12 residues. The V gene's germline CDR1 is DFQATT and CDR2 SNEGSKA (reference sequence). CDR3 sequence (DNA): TGCAGTGCTAGAGTTCCCAACGAAAAACTGTTTTTT. As protein: CSARVPNEKLFF.

Details on this clonotype: With a much larger clone just one base away, this may be a read error. This sequence joins TRBV20-1 and TRBJ1-6, with D possibly matching TRBD1 (6 bases). The CDR3 totals 12 residues. Trimming cost V 8 bases and J 11 bases, with 16 bases left between them. CDR1 is DFQATT, CDR2 SNEGSKA, per germline (reference sequence). The CDR3 is CSIGGVDPPLHF. The CDR3 DNA follows: TGCAGTATAGGGGGGGTAGATCCACCCCTCCACTTT.

Of note for this clonotype: A single base separates this from a much larger clone, so it may be a read error. The rearrangement uses TRBV6-2 or TRBV6-3 and TRBJ2-3; the match to TRBD2 covers 10 bases. The CDR3 totals 14 residues. Germline loops: CDR1 MNHEY, CDR2 SVGEGT. The J segment lost 8 bases and the V segment lost 7 bases, leaving 9 bases of the junction unmatched. CDR3 nucleotide sequence: TGTGCCAGCATGAGCGGGGGGGCCGTAGGTACGCAGTATTTT. Protein product: CASMSGGAVGTQYF.